These 32 T cell receptor beta chains originate from one sample sequenced in a study of molecular identifiers for immune sequencing clone quantification. A single record per CDR3 protein comes from TCRdb applying MiXCR to the PCR reads. The data contain about 54,000 distinct CDR3 sequences, around 27% of them seen just once; the ten biggest clones take up 1.5% to 2%. What was sequenced was naive CD8+ T cells from blood, with Jurkat cell RNA spiked in. Subset given: FACS-sorted CD8+CD4-CCR7+CD45RA+ naive T cells. The receptors come from a human donor in good health. Some libraries in this study had Jurkat cell RNA spiked in.

A note on this clonotype: A clone one base away is much larger, so this may be a read error. The genes are TRBV4-3 and TRBJ2-2; TRBD2 aligns across 12 bases. The CDR3 sequence is 17 residues long. Germline loops: CDR1 LGHNA, CDR2 YSLEER. V was pared by 2 bases and J by 6 bases, with 7 bases of the junction left unmatched. The CDR3 sequence: CASSQSPSGRAAGELFF. The CDR3 DNA follows: TGCGCCAGCAGCCAAAGTCCTAGCGGGAGGGCCGCCGGGGAGCTGTTTTTT.

On this clonotype itself: A single base separates this from a much larger clone, so it may be a read error. The chain has TRBV3-1 and TRBJ2-3, with 8 bases matching TRBD2. This CDR3 region has 15 residues. Germline V gene sequence: CDR1 LGHDT, CDR2 YNNKEL (reference sequence). CDR3 region: CANSQVLYRAGAQYF. The CDR3 DNA follows: TGTGCCAACAGCCAAGTCTTATATCGAGCGGGGGCGCAGTATTTT.

At least ten counts were recorded for this clonotype. Written as DNA, the CDR3 is TGCAGTGCTGACCGGGACATCCAAGAGACCCAGTACTTC. It specifies CSADRDIQETQYF. The genes are TRBV20-1 and TRBJ2-5, with a tentative D call TRBD1 (6 bases). The CDR3 has 13 amino acids. V lost 5 bases to trimming and J lost 1 base, with 11 bases between them. Germline V gives CDR1 DFQATT, CDR2 SNEGSKA (reference sequence).

This clonotype was recorded many times. This rearrangement joins TRBV5-1 to TRBJ1-3; D is unclear. This CDR3 comprises 15 residues. The germline gives CDR1 SGHRS, CDR2 YFSETQ. The V end lost 0 bases, the J end lost 4 bases, and 11 bases lay between the germline ends. CDR3 region: CASSLGSGYGNTIYF. The DNA of the CDR3 is TGCGCCAGCAGCTTGGGATCTGGATACGGAAACACCATATATTTT.

Many counts were recorded for this clonotype. This chain connects TRBV7-6 to TRBJ2-7, with 11 bases lining up with TRBD2. This CDR3 region has 16 residues. With 5 bases clipped from V and 6 bases from J, the junction kept 12 bases outside the gene matches. CDR1 is SGHVS and CDR2 is FNYEAQ in the germline V gene. The CDR3 sequence: CASSHLGLAASTEQYF. The CDR3 DNA is TGTGCCAGCAGCCACCTGGGACTAGCGGCCTCCACCGAGCAGTACTTC. Supplemented by reference TRBV7-6 and TRBJ2-7, the full variable domain reads GAGVSQSPRYKVTKRGQDVALRCDPISGHVSLYWYRQALGQGPEFLTYFNYEAQQDKSGLPNDRFSAERPEGSISTLTIQRTEQRDSAMYRCASSHLGLAASTEQYFGPGTRLTVT.

This clonotype appeared a few times. V and J are TRBV19 and TRBJ2-2, with 12 positions matching TRBD1. J was trimmed by 7 bases and V by 3 bases; bases with no gene match: 12. The CDR3 sequence is 18 residues long. Germline V gene lookup returns CDR1 LNHDA and CDR2 SQIVND (reference sequence). In DNA, the CDR3 is TGTGCCAGTAGTATGGATCTTTGGGGACAGGGGGCTGTCGGGGAGCTGTTTTTT. As protein: CASSMDLWGQGAVGELFF.

This clonotype has a count of ten or more. The genes are TRBV6-6 and TRBJ1-2, with unresolved D. Trimming cost V 4 bases and J 4 bases, with 16 bases left between them. The germline V gene encodes CDR1 MNHNY and CDR2 SVGAGI (reference sequence). The CDR3 totals 15 residues. The DNA for the CDR3 is TGTGCCAGCAGTTCCCCGGGCTTCGAACGCTATGGCTACACCTTC. Translating gives CASSSPGFERYGYTF.

As regards this clonotype: This may stem from a read error, because a much larger clone lies one nucleotide away. This chain joins TRBV29-1 and TRBJ2-3, with D possibly matching TRBD2 (7 bases). The CDR3 has 14 amino acids. Germline V gene lookup returns CDR1 SQVTM and CDR2 ANQGSEA. The V end lost 1 base, the J end lost 5 bases, and 13 bases lay between the germline ends. This chain's CDR3 is CSVEGRGREDTQYF. CDR3 sequence (DNA): TGCAGCGTTGAAGGGCGGGGGCGGGAAGATACGCAGTATTTT.

This clonotype was recorded a few times. The chain recombines TRBV13 with TRBJ2-7; D perhaps matches TRBD2 (6 bases). The CDR3 has 19 amino acids. Trimming took off 5 bases at V and 4 bases at J, with 30 bases between the two ends. Germline V gives CDR1 PRHDT, CDR2 FYEKMQ (reference sequence). CDR3 residues: CASSRTSRSIIYPGYEQYF. The CDR3 DNA reads TGTGCCAGCAGCCGAACTAGCAGGAGCATTATATACCCCGGGTACGAGCAGTACTTC.

This clonotype has ten or more counts. The rearrangement links TRBV10-3 to TRBJ2-2; possible D gene TRBD2, 6 bases. The CDR3 loop spans 16 amino acids. CDR1 is ENHRY, CDR2 SYGVKD, per germline. V shed 0 bases and J shed 1 base, with 9 bases lying between them. CDR3 region: CAISESYSGNTGELFF. DNA for the CDR3: TGTGCCATCAGTGAGTCGTATAGCGGGAACACCGGGGAGCTGTTTTTT.

On this clonotype itself: This clone may be a read error of a much larger clone one base away. The chain carries TRBV20-1 and TRBJ2-3; the D is unclear. Germline CDR1 DFQATT, CDR2 SNEGSKA (reference sequence). The CDR3 contains 12 residues. The DNA of the CDR3 is TGCAGTGCTGAGCCCGGCACAGATGCGCAGTATTTT. This encodes CSAEPGTDAQYF.

On this clonotype: Since a much larger clone is just one base distant, this may be a read error. The V gene is TRBV20-1, the J gene TRBJ2-4; D may be TRBD2 (7 bases). Per germline, CDR1 DFQATT and CDR2 SNEGSKA (reference sequence). Trimming stripped 2 bases from V and 12 bases from J, with 20 bases between. This CDR3 is built from 14 residues. For the CDR3, the DNA is TGCAGTGCTAGAAGGACTAGGGGTTGGGACACTCAGTACTTC. Protein sequence: CSARRTRGWDTQYF.

The rearrangement joins TRBV12-3 or TRBV12-4 to TRBJ2-3, with D perhaps TRBD2 (5 bases). The CDR3 totals 14 residues. V was clipped by 4 bases and J by 3 bases, with 11 bases between them. CDR3 amino acids: CASSWTRTTDTQYF. CDR3 DNA sequence: TGTGCCAGCAGTTGGACTCGGACTACAGATACGCAGTATTTT.

A note on this clonotype: This may come from a read error, since a much larger clone is one base off. The CDR3 ends on some other residue instead of the conserved phenylalanine or tryptophan, so this is likely a read error. This chain connects TRBV4-3 to TRBJ2-3; TRBD1 is a possible D gene (6 bases). Germline CDR1 LGHNA, CDR2 YSLEER. V gave up 0 bases and J gave up 0 bases, with 10 bases separating them. The CDR3 is made up of 16 amino acids. The CDR3 is CASSQERTASTDTQYL. The DNA for the CDR3 is TGCGCCAGCAGCCAAGAACGGACAGCCAGCACAGATACGCAGTATTTA.

This clonotype was detected a few times. V gene TRBV5-8 combines with J gene TRBJ2-1; D is unresolved. The V gene lost 0 bases and the J gene lost 14 bases, with 0 bases spanning the gap. The CDR3 spans 8 residues. Germline V CDR1 and CDR2: SGHTS, YDEGEE. The CDR3, as DNA: TGTGCCAGCAGCTTGGAGTTCTTC. Amino acid sequence: CASSLEFF. Supplemented by reference TRBV5-8 and TRBJ2-1, the full variable domain reads EAGVTQSPTHLIKTRGQQATLRCSPISGHTSVYWYQQALGLGLQFLLWYDEGEERNRGNFPPRFSGRQFPNYSSELNVNALELEDSALYLCASSLEFFGPGTRLTVL.

In its sample, this clonotype was seen many times. The chain couples TRBV20-1 to TRBJ2-7; 8 bases are a match to TRBD1. Trimming removed 5 bases from V and 4 bases from J; junction bases left unmatched: 10. In germline, CDR1 is DFQATT, CDR2 SNEGSKA (reference sequence). CDR3 size: 14 residues. The CDR3 protein is CSARPEDRAYEQYF. The DNA of the CDR3 is TGCAGTGCTCGGCCAGAGGACAGGGCTTACGAGCAGTACTTC.

Many counts were recorded for this clonotype. The chain couples TRBV6-2 or TRBV6-3 to TRBJ1-4; TRBD1 might be the D (5 bases). The V gene lost 6 bases and the J gene lost 0 bases, with 14 bases spanning the gap. CDR3 length equals 16 residues. The germline V gene has CDR1 MNHEY and CDR2 SVGEGT. CDR3 amino acids: CASSQRTYATNEKLFF. CDR3 sequence (DNA): TGTGCCAGCAGCCAACGGACATATGCAACTAATGAAAAACTGTTTTTT.

In the case of this clonotype: Given a much more abundant clone one base away, this may be a read error. The chain uses TRBV15 and TRBJ1-1; 7 bases agree with TRBD1. Germline V CDR1 and CDR2: LNHNV, YYDKDF (reference sequence). This CDR3 has 15 amino acids. The CDR3 DNA reads TGTGCCACCAGCGGGGACAGACACATGAACACTGCAGCTTTCTTT. Translating it yields CATSGDRHMNTAAFF.

Comment on this clonotype: One end of the junction does not line up with germline, which may come from a read error. This rearrangement joins TRBV7-9 to TRBJ2-3; D may correspond to TRBD1 or TRBD2 (5 bases each). Germline V gene data show CDR1 as SEHNR and CDR2 as FQNEAQ (reference sequence). The CDR3 extends over 15 amino acids. The CDR3 loop is CASSSSLGTTATQYF. For the CDR3, the DNA is TGTGCCAGCAGCTCATCTCTAGGGACCACAGCTACGCAGTATTTT.

This clonotype has at least ten counts. The chain links TRBV28 to TRBJ2-5; 8 bases align to TRBD1. Trimming at V came to 7 bases and at J to 5 bases, leaving 18 bases not matched to a gene. Germline V gene data show CDR1 as MDHEN and CDR2 as SYDVKM. The CDR3 spans 17 residues. CDR3 coding DNA: TGTGCCAGCACTCCTTCGGAGGGGGCAGGGGGCTATGAGACCCAGTACTTC. It encodes CASTPSEGAGGYETQYF.

This clonotype was found many times. The chain joins TRBV13 to TRBJ1-4, with D unresolved. Trimming cost V 6 bases and J 5 bases, with 10 bases left between them. The CDR3 runs to 13 residues. Germline CDR1 is PRHDT and CDR2 is FYEKMQ (reference sequence). CDR3 coding DNA: TGTGCCAGCAGGGAACGGGGAAATGAAAAACTGTTTTTT. Translating it yields CASRERGNEKLFF.

This clonotype was recorded a few times. A much larger clonotype is one base distant, so this may be a read error. This chain uses TRBV7-9 with TRBJ2-3, with TRBD1 matching over 7 bases. Looked up from germline, CDR1 is SEHNR and CDR2 is FQNEAQ (reference sequence). The CDR3 covers 19 residues. The DNA of the CDR3 is TGTGCCGGCAGCTCAAAGACAGGGTTGGCAATCCAACCTACAGATACGCAGTATTTT. It yields the protein CAGSSKTGLAIQPTDTQYF. Based on the CDR3 plus reference TRBV7-9 and TRBJ2-3, the full variable domain is DTGVSQNPRHKITKRGQNVTFRCDPISEHNRLYWYRQTLGQGPEFLTYFQNEAQLEKSRLLSDRFSAERPKGSFSTLEIQRTEQGDSAMYLCAGSSKTGLAIQPTDTQYFGPGTRLTVL.

This clonotype was counted at least ten times. V usage is TRBV29-1 and J usage is TRBJ2-1; perhaps TRBD1 as D (7 bases). Per germline, CDR1 SQVTM and CDR2 ANQGSEA. The CDR3 runs 14 residues. The V end lost 8 bases, the J end lost 7 bases, and 21 bases lay between the germline ends. The CDR3 nucleotides read TGCAGCTACCAGGGGGTAGCGGAAATGAATGAGCAGTTCTTC. Its translation is CSYQGVAEMNEQFF.

The table lists this clonotype with many counts. The chain has TRBV28 and TRBJ2-5; 10 bases map to TRBD1. Germline lookup yields CDR1 MDHEN and CDR2 SYDVKM. Losses at the gene ends were 3 bases for V and 3 bases for J; bases not matched to a gene: 4. The CDR3 runs to 15 residues. CDR3 loop: CASSFRTGGKETQYF. In DNA form, the CDR3 reads TGTGCCAGCAGTTTTCGGACAGGGGGTAAAGAGACCCAGTACTTC.

This clonotype was counted many times. The rearrangement joins TRBV6-2 or TRBV6-3 to TRBJ2-7; D may be TRBD2 (5 bases). V was cut by 0 bases and J by 7 bases, with 7 bases left in between. CDR1 is MNHEY, CDR2 SVGEGT, per germline. The CDR3 runs 12 residues. CDR3 in amino acids: CASSYSTGEQYF. CDR3 sequence (DNA): TGTGCCAGCAGTTACTCGACGGGGGAGCAGTACTTC.

Notes on this clonotype: This may come from a read error, since a much larger clone is one base off. The rearrangement uses TRBV24-1 and TRBJ1-2; D remains unclear. Germline V gives CDR1 KGHDR, CDR2 SFDVKD. The CDR3 has 11 residues. The CDR3 sequence is CATSDSYGYIF. In nucleotides, the CDR3 is TGTGCCACCAGTGATTCGTATGGCTACATCTTC.

Worth noting for this clonotype: One junction end disagrees with the germline gene, perhaps due to a read error. The chain is built from TRBV27 and TRBJ2-2, with unresolved D. Germline V CDR1 and CDR2: MNHEY, SMNVEV (reference sequence). The CDR3 is 15 residues long. The CDR3 nucleotides are TGTGACAGCAGTTTATTATGGCAGGCCACCGGGGAGCTGTTTTTT. This codes for CDSSLLWQATGELFF.

As to this clonotype: This clone may be a read error of a much larger clone one base away. The chain recombines TRBV27 with TRBJ2-1; possibly TRBD2 for D (5 bases). CDR1 is MNHEY, CDR2 SMNVEV, per germline (reference sequence). This CDR3 contains 15 residues. Here the CDR3 DNA reads TGTGCCAGCAGTCCCGGGGTAAGCTCCTACAATGGGCAGTTCTTC. Residues: CASSPGVSSYNGQFF.

This clonotype has at least ten counts. The V gene is TRBV19, the J gene TRBJ1-5; 8 nucleotides align to TRBD1. CDR1 is LNHDA and CDR2 is SQIVND in the germline V gene (reference sequence). The CDR3 extends over 16 amino acids. J gave up 1 base and V 5 bases, and 7 bases lay outside the gene matches. The CDR3 DNA is TGTGCCAGTAGTTTCTCAACAGGGGGGAGCAATCAGCCCCAGCATTTT. The encoded protein is CASSFSTGGSNQPQHF.

With regard to this clonotype: With a much larger clone just one base away, this may be a read error. The chain combines TRBV28 with TRBJ2-3; TRBD2 matches 11 bases. CDR1 and CDR2 (germline): MDHEN, SYDVKM. V was clipped by 5 bases and J by 4 bases; unmatched bases: 14. This CDR3 spans 18 amino acids. The CDR3: CASSTTDLAGGLADTQYF. The DNA for the CDR3 is TGTGCCAGCAGTACCACAGATCTAGCGGGAGGTCTTGCAGATACGCAGTATTTT.

Note on this clonotype: This could be a read error, since a much larger clone is one nucleotide away. V usage is TRBV19 and J usage is TRBJ2-3; TRBD2 is a possible D gene (6 bases). The V gene lost 7 bases and the J gene lost 8 bases, with 19 bases spanning the gap. Germline-derived CDR1 and CDR2 are LNHDA and SQIVND (reference sequence). This CDR3 has 14 amino acids. The CDR3 sequence: CASTHNGDSGTQYF. In DNA, the CDR3 is TGTGCCAGTACCCATAACGGGGACTCAGGTACGCAGTATTTT.

This clonotype was observed many times. This sequence joins TRBV3-1 and TRBJ2-5, with D possibly TRBD2 on 5 matching bases. V lost 4 bases, J lost 0 bases, and 12 bases lay in between. CDR3 size: 15 residues. Germline lookup yields CDR1 LGHDT and CDR2 YNNKEL (reference sequence). This CDR3 reads CASSPSDGNQETQYF. CDR3 sequence (DNA): TGTGCCAGCAGCCCGTCCGACGGGAACCAAGAGACCCAGTACTTC.